This T cell receptor (beta chain) was captured in a study of T cells in Graves' hyperthyroidism and ophthalmopathy. It was considered stable Graves' hyperthyroidism when ophthalmopathy did not progress within 18 months. Hyperthyroidism in the patients, aged 18 to 65, was newly diagnosed and under 2 months in duration. Trimming removed 0 bases from V and 4 bases from J; junction bases left unmatched: 5. The CDR3 spans 15 residues. Germline loops: CDR1 LGHNA, CDR2 YSLEER. Amplification of TCR beta CDR3 regions used RNA as the template. First-round RT-PCR of the TCR CDR3 relied on the HTBI primer set. Via MiXCR, TCRdb re-called the multiplex PCR reads, giving one row per CDR3 protein. The sample yields 550,000 to 600,000 distinct CDR3 sequences, roughly a sixth seen once.

This sequence was found in a woman under 30 with Graves' hyperthyroidism. The sample was blood. V usage is TRBV4-3 and J usage is TRBJ2-5; 7 bases align to TRBD1. In nucleotides, the CDR3 is TGCGCCAGCAGCCAAGAAGGGACAGTCCGAGAGACCCAGTACTTC. The encoded protein is CASSQEGTVRETQYF.